The rows below give T cell receptor beta chains drawn from one sample of a study of blood T cell repertoires in COVID-19. Libraries were prepared by immunoSEQ multiplex PCR; TCRdb keeps only in-frame clonotypes and omits some of them. The sample consists of approximately 90,000 clones, 75% to 90% of them appearing once. The specimen was peripheral blood. These TCRs come from a man aged 55 to 70 with COVID-19, enrolled during active disease. The CDR3 runs from the conserved cysteine through the conserved F or W. A D gene is named only where the DNA matches it firmly. The size field is filled for only some rows; it gives once, few, many or a size class.

. | . | TRBJ1-5 | TRBV2 | CASSPDRYSNQPQHF | TGTGCCAGCAGTCCTGACAGGTATAGCAATCAGCCCCAGCATTTT
TRBD2 | . | TRBJ2-1 | TRBV11-3 | CASSLGLAEDNEQFF | TGTGCCAGCAGCTTAGGACTAGCGGAGGACAATGAGCAGTTCTTC
TRBD1 | . | TRBJ2-3 | TRBV9 | CASSPREGANTDTQYF | TGTGCCAGCAGCCCCCGCGAGGGGGCGAACACAGATACGCAGTATTTT
. | once | TRBJ1-2 | TRBV7-2 | CASSLGPTGQGGYTF | TGTGCCAGCAGCTTAGGGCCGACCGGGCAGGGAGGCTACACCTTC
TRBD1 | . | TRBJ1-2 | TRBV10-1 | CASSEYRGYGYTF | TGCGCCAGCAGTGAATACAGGGGCTATGGCTACACCTTC
TRBD1 | . | TRBJ2-7 | TRBV29-1 | CSVRQGASEQYF | TGCAGCGTTAGACAGGGGGCTAGCGAGCAGTACTTC
. | . | TRBJ2-7 | TRBV18 | CASSPTGTPGEQYF | TGTGCCAGCTCACCAACCGGGACACCTGGCGAGCAGTACTTC
. | once | TRBJ1-5 | TRBV4-3 | CASSQDPTGNQPQHF | TGCGCCAGCAGCCAAGATCCGACGGGAAATCAGCCCCAGCATTTT
. | . | TRBJ1-4 | TRBV7-2 | CASSLAGATNEKLFF | TGTGCCAGCAGCTTGGCGGGGGCAACTAATGAAAAACTGTTTTTT
. | . | TRBJ2-2 | TRBV10-1 | CASSETEEGTGELFF | TGCGCCAGCAGTGAGACAGAAGAAGGCACCGGGGAGCTGTTTTTT
. | . | TRBJ1-1 | TRBV12-3/TRBV12-4 | CASSTSGGSEAFF | TGTGCCAGCAGCACGTCGGGGGGTAGTGAAGCTTTCTTT